This TCR beta chain stems from a study of T cells in Graves' hyperthyroidism and ophthalmopathy (dated by TCRdb to the late 2010s). About the study as a whole: Peripheral blood was collected at initial diagnosis, before any treatment. A discovery cohort of about 100 patients, about 44 with Graves' ophthalmopathy and under 60 with stable Graves' hyperthyroidism, was used to find distinguishing TCR V-J signatures. Whether ophthalmopathy could be predicted prospectively was tested in an independent validation cohort made up of approximately 19 hyperthyroidism patients plus 17 patients who later progressed to ophthalmopathy. The approximately 100 discovery patients were divided at random into training and test sets in a 7:3 ratio. In several Graves' hyperthyroidism patients, the study also compared T-cell repertoires from thyroid tissue with T-cell repertoires from blood. Once sampling was done, hyperthyroidism patients were given methimazole at a starting dose of 30 mg daily, whereas ophthalmopathy patients were given high-dose intravenous methylprednisolone. The paper describes TCR Vbeta CDR3 sequencing of around 130 peripheral blood samples, made up of approximately 40 ophthalmopathy patients, 70 to 75 hyperthyroidism patients and 17 progressor patients. Overall study outcomes, separate from this receptor: Most expanded thyroid clonotypes (frequency above 0.001) were also detected in blood, suggesting blood repertoires may reflect thyroid immune responses. No statistical method was used to fix the sample size in advance, and group allocation was not hidden from the investigators. In validation, progression to ophthalmopathy was predicted by the model with 70.59% sensitivity and around 76% specificity, a median of roughly 6.4 months before onset. In cross-validation, a model built on a 13 V-J signature told ophthalmopathy apart from stable hyperthyroidism with 85% to 90% sensitivity and about 81% specificity, and in testing the same model reached 80%/75%.

This clonotype was recorded at least ten times. Its binding antigen is unknown. Qualities for individual bases were not recorded, and no much larger clone is one base off. The TCR beta CDR3 regions were amplified from RNA transcripts. The first round of RT-PCR for the TCR CDR3 was performed with the HTBI primer set and the Qiagen OneStep RT-PCR kit. The libraries were constructed in a second round of multiplex PCR and then size-selected and purified. Sequencing of the libraries was done on an Illumina HiSeq2000 using paired-end 100 bp reads. From the authors' description of their analysis: Raw data were processed with SOAPnuke, discarding reads with adapters, uncalled bases, mean Phred below 15, or no exact constant-primer or identifier match. High-quality paired reads were merged with COPE v1.2.5, and unique nucleotide sequences were defined as clonotypes. Clonotypes were aligned to IMGT TRBV, TRBD and TRBJ reference segments using MiTCR v1.1. The analysis included only V-J combinations with a frequency above 0.0001, which together covered 99% to 99.2% of the repertoires. The TCS score was defined as the ratio of F50 (clonal expansion) to E x V (chaos), calculated using BLOSUM62-based TCRdist between CDR3 peptides within each V-J. Welch's t-statistics and random forest reduced roughly 530 V-J features to around 14, which were used in a naive Bayes classifier (R e1071). TCRdb handled the public reads itself, with Q25 trimming in fastp and clone calling in MiXCR, and kept productive beta chains. Rows with a matching CDR3 protein are joined into one entry that keeps the most common DNA and genes. Clone size and V and J calls follow TCRdb, not the original study. This sample gives 300,000 to 450,000 distinct CDR3 sequences in total; 13% of them show up just once. 9.2% of the sample comes from the top ten.

Trimming at the junction amounts to 8 bases on V and 1 base on J, and the germline ends lie 15 bases apart. The CDR3 covers 14 residues, taking in both the cysteine and the phenylalanine. Only the CDR3 portion is preserved as DNA: 42 bases, with reading frame beginning at the first base. Sequences MNHEY (CDR1) and SMNVEV (CDR2) are obtained from the germline V gene (reference sequence). Graves' hyperthyroidism was defined as stable when no progression to ophthalmopathy occurred over 18 months of follow-up. Hyperthyroidism patients were aged 18 to 65 years and newly diagnosed, with disease duration of less than 2 months. Patients with uncontrolled infections, other autoimmune diseases, pregnancy or lactation were excluded. Diagnoses were based on clinical symptoms, serum thyroxine and TRAb, thyroid ultrasound and orbital computed tomography. PBMCs were isolated from 10 ml of fresh peripheral blood by Ficoll-Paque density gradient centrifugation. Total RNA was extracted with Trizol reagent, and quality was checked on an Agilent 2100 Bioanalyzer.

The TCR originated in a woman younger than 35 with Graves' hyperthyroidism. Sequencing was performed on blood. Recombination connected TRBV27 to TRBJ2-7, and perhaps TRBD1 as D gene, on 5 matching bases. The CDR3 protein is CASGHQGPSYEQYF. The nucleotide sequence is given as TGTGCCAGCGGCCACCAGGGCCCTTCCTACGAGCAGTACTTC.